This record covers a single TCR beta chain. The antigen remains unidentified. The sample has other DNA sequences that encode this CDR3 too. Healthy bone marrow donors made up the donors. The sample belongs to a study of cytomegalovirus exposure and HLA in healthy donors. From germline, CDR1 is KGHSH and CDR2 LQKENI. V was clipped by 3 bases and J by 5 bases, with 10 bases between them. The CDR3 sequence is 13 residues long. Study-wide results and caveats: TCR beta V- and J-gene trimming was later associated with a missense DCLRE1C variant. The authors considered a cluster of highly shared sequence variants likely to be a sequencing artifact.

PCR was performed using 60 Vbeta and 13 Jbeta primers. Per the original data handling: There were around 80 million unique TCR beta chains by a later count, and approximately 11 million of them were shared. Measured with immunoSEQ multiplex PCR; TCRdb has only the in-frame clones, and not every one. That table furnishes V, J and clone size, whereas the DNA furnished D and trimming. In the table there are around 130,000 clones, approximately 80% of which are singletons. The chain has TRBV18 and TRBJ2-5; a weak D match, TRBD1 (5 bases). Input material: PBMCs. The origin of this receptor is a man younger than 30 in good health and CMV-seronegative. The CDR3 nucleotides read TGTGCCAGCTCACCCACAGGTGTGGAGACCCAGTACTTC. It translates to CASSPTGVETQYF.